The 26 T cell receptor beta chains listed next were all sequenced from one sample in a study of blood T cell repertoires in COVID-19. The repertoire was sequenced with immunoSEQ multiplex PCR; TCRdb's copy has only in-frame clones and lacks some. The repertoire holds roughly 150,000 clones, with roughly 80% as singletons. The source material was peripheral blood. The receptors stem from a man aged 55 to 70 who had recovered from COVID-19.

The chain recombines TRBV6-5 with TRBJ2-1, with 7 bases lining up with TRBD1. The CDR3 covers 14 residues. Germline values: CDR1 MNHEY, CDR2 SVGAGI. V shed 5 bases and J 10 bases; nucleotides not matched to a gene: 11. This CDR3 is CASSKTGSWSEQFF. The CDR3 bases are TGTGCCAGCAGTAAGACAGGGAGTTGGAGCGAGCAGTTCTTC.

In this sample, this clone turned up many times. This chain connects TRBV15 to TRBJ2-5; TRBD1 matches 7 bases. CDR3 size: 17 residues. Germline V gives CDR1 LNHNV, CDR2 YYDKDF (reference sequence). V lost 1 base, J lost 2 bases, and 10 bases stayed unmatched. CDR3 in DNA: TGTGCCACCAGCAGAGGTCCGAGGACAGGATCACAAGAGACCCAGTACTTC. As protein: CATSRGPRTGSQETQYF.

This chain joins TRBV10-1 and TRBJ2-2; 10 bases fit TRBD2. Germline V CDR1 and CDR2: WNHNN, SYGVQD (reference sequence). V dropped 3 bases and J dropped 0; count of bases not matched to a gene: 7. The CDR3 covers 18 residues. The CDR3, as DNA: TGCGCCAGCAGTGATAGCCTAGCGGGGGCACCGAACACCGGGGAGCTGTTTTTT. This encodes CASSDSLAGAPNTGELFF.

The chain combines TRBV18 with TRBJ2-1; TRBD2 matches at 15 bases. The CDR3 is 17 residues long. V trimming: 3 bases; J trimming: 5 bases; junction bases outside the gene matches: 5. Germline CDR1 and CDR2: KGHSH and LQKENI. CDR3 loop: CASSPPGLAGGDNEQFF. CDR3 nucleotides: TGTGCCAGCTCACCTCCCGGACTAGCGGGGGGGGACAATGAGCAGTTCTTC.

This clone has just a few counts. The chain uses TRBV7-2 and TRBJ2-7; a weak D match, TRBD2 (7 bases). The germline V and J ends were trimmed by 5 bases and 4 bases, with 15 bases remaining between them. Germline V gives CDR1 SGHTA, CDR2 FQGNSA. CDR3 length: 14 amino acids. In DNA form, the CDR3 reads TGTGCCAGCAGCGCGAGGACTAGGGGGTACGAGCAGTACTTC. Protein sequence: CASSARTRGYEQYF.

The rearrangement uses TRBV6-2 or TRBV6-3 and TRBJ2-1, with 8 bases lining up with TRBD2. Germline V lookup: CDR1 MNHEY, CDR2 SVGEGT. Germline trimming cut 4 bases from V and 7 bases from J; bases unmatched to any gene: 9. CDR3 length: 15 amino acids. The DNA of the CDR3 is TGTGCCAGCAGTTCCCTTGGCGGGGGGCAAAATGAGCAGTTCTTC. Translating gives CASSSLGGGQNEQFF.

V usage is TRBV10-3 and J usage is TRBJ1-2; perhaps TRBD1 as D (5 bases). Trimming stripped 7 bases from V and 5 bases from J, with 14 bases between. CDR1 is ENHRY and CDR2 is SYGVKD in the germline V gene. CDR3 length equals 13 residues. The DNA for the CDR3 is TGTGCCATCAATTCGGACCGGGGGTATGGCTACACCTTC. Its translation: CAINSDRGYGYTF.

This clone was counted once. The V call is TRBV28, the J call TRBJ1-5; maybe TRBD1 (5 bases). V lost 6 bases and J 12 bases, leaving 21 bases between the germline ends. The CDR3 has 14 amino acids. In germline, CDR1 is MDHEN, CDR2 SYDVKM. Written as DNA, the CDR3 is TGTGCCAGCAGCCCCGGGACGGCGGGAGGTGGCCAGCATTTT. It encodes CASSPGTAGGGQHF.

The gene calls are TRBV9 and TRBJ1-4; D call uncertain. V lost 4 bases and J 7 bases, leaving 14 bases between the germline ends. The CDR3 totals 14 residues. Germline CDR1 and CDR2: SGDLS and YYNGEE. CDR3 sequence reads: CASSPQHLSEKLFF. The CDR3 nucleotides are TGTGCCAGCAGCCCACAACACCTTTCTGAAAAACTGTTTTTT.

This clone was seen a single time. The chain couples TRBV6-5 to TRBJ2-1; 8 bases align to TRBD2. The germline CDR1 and CDR2 sequences are MNHEY and SVGAGI. V lost 9 bases, J lost 8 bases, and 9 bases stayed unmatched. The CDR3 is 13 amino acids. The CDR3: CASRGGRPDEQFF. The DNA of the CDR3 is TGTGCCAGTCGCGGGGGGCGCCCCGATGAGCAGTTCTTC.

The CDR3 spells CSVGGAGADTQYF. CDR3 bases: TGCAGCGTGGGGGGGGCGGGCGCAGATACGCAGTATTTT. The rearrangement links TRBV29-1 to TRBJ2-3; D may be TRBD2 (7 bases). CDR1 is SQVTM and CDR2 is ANQGSEA in the germline V gene. The CDR3 contains 13 residues. V gave up 6 bases and J gave up 4 bases, with 14 bases separating them.

The chain joins TRBV4-2 to TRBJ1-1, with D maybe TRBD1 (5 bases). This CDR3 has 14 amino acids. Trimming shortened V by 4 bases and J by 5 bases, and 14 bases separated the two germline ends. Germline lookup yields CDR1 LGHNA and CDR2 YNFKEQ. CDR3 sequence reads: CASSLGRGETEAFF. In DNA form, the CDR3 reads TGTGCCAGCAGCCTGGGGAGGGGAGAGACTGAAGCTTTCTTT.

The chain has TRBV11-3 and TRBJ2-1; 7 bases match TRBD2. The CDR3 covers 15 residues. After removal of 3 bases from V and 8 bases from J, the junction contained 10 bases not matched to a gene. Germline V gene lookup returns CDR1 SGHNT and CDR2 YENEEA. CDR3 amino acids: CASSFGLGSGDEQFF. The CDR3 DNA reads TGTGCCAGCAGCTTCGGACTAGGATCTGGCGATGAGCAGTTCTTC.

The V gene is TRBV11-2, the J gene TRBJ2-7; TRBD1 might be the D (5 bases). CDR1 is SGHAT and CDR2 is FQNNGV in the germline V gene. The CDR3 contains 13 residues. V lost 5 bases to trimming and J lost 7 bases, with 15 bases between them. The CDR3 reads CASSHRQLREQYF. The CDR3 DNA reads TGTGCCAGCAGCCACCGACAGCTCAGGGAGCAGTACTTC.

The chain recombines TRBV6-5 with TRBJ1-4; D is uncertain. Germline-derived CDR1 and CDR2 are MNHEY and SVGAGI. Deletions cut 0 bases from V and 8 bases from J, with 13 bases between. This CDR3 region has 15 residues. CDR3: CASSYSTGRREKLFF. The CDR3 region has the DNA TGTGCCAGCAGTTACTCGACCGGGAGGCGGGAAAAACTGTTTTTT.

This clone was detected once. The chain links TRBV6-5 to TRBJ1-2; tentative D call: TRBD1 (5 bases). This CDR3 is built from 14 residues. V was shortened by 0 bases and J by 8 bases, with 13 bases between the two germline ends. Germline CDR1 is MNHEY and CDR2 is SVGAGI. The CDR3 DNA reads TGTGCCAGCAGTTACTCAGTAGCCCAGGGCGGCTACACCTTC. Residues: CASSYSVAQGGYTF.

The chain employs TRBV7-3 and TRBJ2-5, with TRBD2 matching 7 bases. With V trimmed by 7 bases and J by 7 bases, 6 bases remained unmatched. The CDR3 spans 12 residues. Germline loops: CDR1 SGHTA, CDR2 FQGTGA. The CDR3 sequence: CASTDGEGTQYF. The DNA of the CDR3 is TGTGCCAGCACAGATGGGGAGGGGACCCAGTACTTC.

A remark on this clone: One end of the junction is discordant with germline, which a read error may explain. The rearrangement uses TRBV19 and TRBJ1-1, with 9 bases identical to TRBD1. CDR1 LNHDA and CDR2 SQIVND come from the germline V gene (reference sequence). The CDR3 totals 15 residues. DNA of the CDR3: TGTGCCAGTAGCGACCGGACAGGGGCGCTCGGGCCGACTGGCTTT. This gives the protein CASSDRTGALGPTGF.

The CDR3 DNA follows: TGCGCCAGCAGCTTGGACAGGGCGGGTGTCTACGAGCAGTACTTC. This gives the protein CASSLDRAGVYEQYF. The chain combines TRBV5-1 with TRBJ2-7; TRBD1 is a possible D gene (6 bases). V was pared by 0 bases and J by 3 bases, with 13 bases between. The CDR3 is 15 residues long. Germline CDR1 and CDR2: SGHRS and YFSETQ.

This clone showed up just a few times. The rearrangement joins TRBV7-8 to TRBJ1-4, with D maybe TRBD1 (5 bases). Per germline, CDR1 SGHVS and CDR2 FQNEAQ. This CDR3 has 13 amino acids. Trimming removed 3 bases at V and 7 bases at J, with 9 bases between. CDR3 nucleotides: TGTGCCAGCAGCTTTTCCCAGGGTGAAAAACTGTTTTTT. As protein: CASSFSQGEKLFF.

V gene TRBV3-1 (or the pseudogene TRBV3-2) combines with J gene TRBJ2-7, with a possible D match to TRBD2 (8 bases). Germline CDR1 and CDR2: LGHDT and YNNKEL (reference sequence). The CDR3 has 17 amino acids. The germline V and J ends were trimmed by 7 bases and 3 bases, with 25 bases remaining between them. CDR3 sequence (DNA): TGTGCCAGCACCAAAGGGGGCCCGCGGGGGGAGAGCTACGAGCAGTACTTC. It codes for CASTKGGPRGESYEQYF.

The rearrangement joins TRBV7-3 to TRBJ2-7; 7 bases map to TRBD2. Germline V gene lookup returns CDR1 SGHTA and CDR2 FQGTGA. This CDR3 comprises 16 residues. The J segment lost 3 bases and the V segment lost 0 bases, leaving 8 bases of the junction unmatched. CDR3 sequence: CASSLTSGGESYEQYF. The CDR3 bases are TGTGCCAGCAGCTTAACATCGGGGGGAGAGAGCTACGAGCAGTACTTC.

The rearrangement uses TRBV19 and TRBJ1-4; a possible D gene is TRBD1 (6 bases). The CDR3 has 16 residues. Germline V gives CDR1 LNHDA, CDR2 SQIVND (reference sequence). Between the trimmed V and J ends, which lost 4 bases and 5 bases, there was a span of 17 bases. This CDR3 is CASSNWLGTPNEKLFF. CDR3 nucleotides: TGTGCCAGTAGTAATTGGTTGGGGACACCAAATGAAAAACTGTTTTTT.

The chain recombines TRBV18 with TRBJ2-6; D is possibly TRBD1 (5 bases). Trimming took off 3 bases at V and 3 bases at J, with 9 bases between the two ends. Germline V gene data show CDR1 as KGHSH and CDR2 as LQKENI. The CDR3 totals 15 residues. The CDR3 sequence: CASSPPGIGANVLTF. The CDR3 nucleotides are TGTGCCAGCTCACCCCCAGGGATTGGGGCCAACGTCCTGACTTTC.

The chain recombines TRBV28 with TRBJ1-6; D is possibly TRBD1 (6 bases). Germline lookup yields CDR1 MDHEN and CDR2 SYDVKM. V was trimmed by 5 bases and J by 9 bases, leaving 14 bases between them. The CDR3 spans 14 residues. CDR3 in amino acids: CASSSNREGSPLHF. The CDR3 DNA reads as TGTGCCAGCAGTAGTAACAGGGAAGGTTCACCCCTCCACTTT.

This clone has a handful of counts. This sequence joins TRBV6-1 and TRBJ1-2; D is ambiguous. CDR1 is MNHNS and CDR2 is SASEGT in the germline V gene. The CDR3 extends over 15 amino acids. Between the trimmed V and J ends, which lost 1 base and 3 bases, there was a span of 12 bases. CDR3 residues: CASSEGSGSHYGYTF. CDR3 sequence (DNA): TGTGCCAGCAGTGAAGGGTCGGGGAGTCACTATGGCTACACCTTC.